These 4 T cell receptor beta chains originate from one sample sequenced in a study of blood T cell repertoires in COVID-19. The data were produced by immunoSEQ multiplex PCR, yet TCRdb's version contains in-frame clones alone and is incomplete. The repertoire holds fewer than 350,000 clones, approximately 87% seen once, with roughly 12% in the top ten. What was sequenced was peripheral blood. These receptors were obtained from a woman aged 25 to 45 with COVID-19, enrolled during active disease.

The chain recombines TRBV30 with TRBJ2-3, with 13 bases identical to TRBD2. The CDR3 covers 15 residues. The V segment lost 0 bases and the J segment 4 bases; nucleotides outside the gene matches: 1. CDR1 and CDR2 (germline): GTSNPN, SVGIG (reference sequence). The CDR3 region has the DNA TGTGCCTGGAGTGTACTAGCGGGGGGGCCAGATACGCAGTATTTT. Translating gives CAWSVLAGGPDTQYF.

The chain recombines TRBV7-9 with TRBJ1-1, with D uncertain. Germline assignment: CDR1 SEHNR and CDR2 FQNEAQ (reference sequence). Between the trimmed V and J ends, which lost 1 base and 8 bases, there was a span of 5 bases. The CDR3 spans 11 residues. Written as DNA, the CDR3 is TGTGCCAGCAGCTTAGGCGGGGAAGCTTTCTTT. It encodes CASSLGGEAFF.

The chain combines TRBV3-1 (or the pseudogene TRBV3-2) with TRBJ1-4; 7 bases align to TRBD1. Germline V lookup: CDR1 LGHDT, CDR2 YNNKEL (reference sequence). This CDR3 has 14 residues. The V segment lost 4 bases and the J segment 6 bases; nucleotides outside the gene matches: 5. CDR3 sequence: CASSRGTDYEKLFF. CDR3 nucleotides: TGTGCCAGCAGCCGAGGGACAGACTATGAAAAACTGTTTTTT.

This clone was detected only a few times. The chain employs TRBV19 and TRBJ1-1, with D perhaps TRBD1 (6 bases). V lost 8 bases and J 1 base, leaving 11 bases between the germline ends. Germline lookup yields CDR1 LNHDA and CDR2 SQIVND (reference sequence). This CDR3 comprises 13 residues. The CDR3 protein is CASSLGANTEAFF. In DNA form, the CDR3 reads TGTGCCAGTTCGTTGGGGGCGAACACTGAAGCTTTCTTT.